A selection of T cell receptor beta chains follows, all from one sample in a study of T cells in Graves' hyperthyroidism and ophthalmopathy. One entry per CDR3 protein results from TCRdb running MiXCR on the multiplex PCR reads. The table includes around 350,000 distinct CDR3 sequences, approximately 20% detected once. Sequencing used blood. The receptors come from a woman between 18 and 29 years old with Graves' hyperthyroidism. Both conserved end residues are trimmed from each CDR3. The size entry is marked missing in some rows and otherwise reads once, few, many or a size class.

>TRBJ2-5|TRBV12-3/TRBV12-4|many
ASSPDRGWRSQY
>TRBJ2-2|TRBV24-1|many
ATSDLSGELF
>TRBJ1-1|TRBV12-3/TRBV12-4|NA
ASSGAGQENTEAF
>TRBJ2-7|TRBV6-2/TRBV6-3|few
ASSLPRTGLLSYEQY
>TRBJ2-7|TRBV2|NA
ASSLTSISYEQY
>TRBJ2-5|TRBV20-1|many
SLRLGERGFKETQY
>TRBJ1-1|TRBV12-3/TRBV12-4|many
ASSDRGTTEAF
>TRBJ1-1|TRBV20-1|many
SATFRGLNTEAF
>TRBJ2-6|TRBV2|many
ASSGTTGGSSGANVLT
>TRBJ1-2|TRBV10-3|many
AIKLEEVGYGYT
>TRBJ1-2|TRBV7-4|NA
ASSTPRQGTNGGYT
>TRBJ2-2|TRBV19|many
ASRGIIAGGNTGELF
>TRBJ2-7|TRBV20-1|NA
SAPALSYEQY
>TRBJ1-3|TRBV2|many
ASSEEGSSGNTIY
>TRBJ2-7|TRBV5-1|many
ASSLVPGGGREQY
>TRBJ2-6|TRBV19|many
ASSIDLGQDYSGANVLT
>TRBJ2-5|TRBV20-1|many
SASLGTETQY
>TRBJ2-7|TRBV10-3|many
AISGAQGSDEQY
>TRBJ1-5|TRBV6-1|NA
ASSVMEAGINNQPQH
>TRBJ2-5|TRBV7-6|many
ASSAVVTGDETQY
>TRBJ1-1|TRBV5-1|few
ASSRDRGGDTEAF
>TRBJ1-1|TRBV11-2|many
ATTRQGMNTEAF
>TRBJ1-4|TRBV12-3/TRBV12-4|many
ASTRLATNEKLF
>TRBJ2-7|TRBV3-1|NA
ASSQGTRGEQY
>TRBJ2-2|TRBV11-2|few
ASSPRRGTNTGELF
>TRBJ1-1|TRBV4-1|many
ASSQYPRETEAF
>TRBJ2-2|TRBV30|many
AVRDTYTGELF
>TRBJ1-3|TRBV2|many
ASTAFTGAGNTIY
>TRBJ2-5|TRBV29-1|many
SVDRGLETQY
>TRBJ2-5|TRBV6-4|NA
ASIRKLLGQETQY
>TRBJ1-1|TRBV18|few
ASSPQGTAEAF
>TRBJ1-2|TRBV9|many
ASSGRGKGGYT
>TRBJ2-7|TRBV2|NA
ASMMGRGFYEQY
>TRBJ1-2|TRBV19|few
ASSRTGSRQVNYGYT
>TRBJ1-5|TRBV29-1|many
SVVSAANQPQH
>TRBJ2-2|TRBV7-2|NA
GARGAGELF
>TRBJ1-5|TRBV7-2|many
ASSFDRGLPQH
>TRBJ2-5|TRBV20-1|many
SARGPGGRETQY
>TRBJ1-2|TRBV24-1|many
ATSDVPGRGYT
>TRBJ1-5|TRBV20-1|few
SAQIQGLQPQH
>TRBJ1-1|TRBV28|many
ASITETRRNTEAF
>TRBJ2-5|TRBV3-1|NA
ASSQGASGGQETQY
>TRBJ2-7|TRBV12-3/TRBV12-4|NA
ASSPDFLPGLGEDEQY
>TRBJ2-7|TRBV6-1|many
ASKARVESSYEQY
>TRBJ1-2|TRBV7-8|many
ASSRDNAGLHRTA
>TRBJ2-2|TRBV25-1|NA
ASSEASTAGELF
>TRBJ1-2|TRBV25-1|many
ASSRGARNYGYT
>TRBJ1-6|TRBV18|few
ASSLQSSYNSPLH
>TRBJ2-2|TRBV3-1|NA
ASSRGAGFGGELF
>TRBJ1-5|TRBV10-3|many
AISEGDRAGQPQH
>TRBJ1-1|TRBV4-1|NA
ASRPGEPNTEAF
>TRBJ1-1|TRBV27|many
ASSLLRVMGVTEAF